This T cell receptor (beta chain) originates from a study of CD8+ T cells in alopecia areata (dated by TCRdb to between 2018 and 2020). For the wider study: High-throughput TCRbeta sequencing was used to examine T cell clonal expansion in alopecia areata in both the C3H/HeJ mouse model and human patients. In humans, TCRbeta sequencing was performed on scalp tissue and on sorted CD4+ and CD8+ peripheral blood T cells from healthy controls and from patients with patchy or totalis/universalis alopecia areata. Scalp clonality was compared across normal scalp (n=4), patchy alopecia areata scalp (n=8), and alopecia totalis/universalis scalp (n=8). The RNA source kit depended on sample type: the PAXgene miRNA kit for fixed scalp, the miRNeasy kit for PBMCs, and the RNeasy kit for mouse skin. immunoSEQ multiplex PCR using 35 Vbeta forward primers and 13 Jbeta reverse primers was used to amplify TCRbeta CDR3 regions. What the work shows at the level of the full study, not this receptor alone: Higher clonality and more expanded CD8+ clones were observed in lesional scalp than in normal scalp, particularly in alopecia totalis/universalis, a finding suggestive of antigenic drive. Unlike mouse skin, where gammadelta T cells dominate, normal human skin contains resident alphabeta T cells that get sequenced too, which complicates analysis of the scalp TCR repertoire. Compared with mice, TCR sequences shared between patients were less clear, possibly partly because of HLA diversity across the patient population.

Comment on this clone: Its recognized antigen is unknown. The record has no base qualities; no much larger clone is one base away.

Library preparation was by the immunoSEQ multiplex PCR assay. RNA was extracted from all samples and reverse transcribed into cDNA, which served as template for TCR sequencing. SuperScript III was used to make first-strand cDNA, primed with a 2:1 mix of oligo-dT and random hexamers. A synthetic immune receptor repertoire was used to gauge amplification bias, and whatever bias remained was removed computationally. The authors processed their data as follows. Raw reads were preprocessed for error removal, and CDR3 was defined according to IMGT conventions as running from the conserved cysteine to phenylalanine. To get clonality, Shannon entropy was normalized by log2 of the number of productive unique TCRs and the result was subtracted from 1. Scalp TCRbeta sequences were cross-referenced with sorted blood CD4 and CD8 repertoires so that the CD4 or CD8 identity of scalp clones could be inferred. Here the immuneACCESS table is served through TCRdb, limited to in-frame sequences with V and J called. Missing clones are a known gap in these copies; in checked studies unresolved V genes cover under half, and the rest lacks a known reason. The DNA gave D and trimming, while V, J and clone size come from that table. The sample yields around 80,000 clones; roughly 51% were counted once. Under 6.5% of the sample belongs to the ten largest clones.

Lesional scalp punch biopsies and peripheral blood were obtained from alopecia areata patients. PBMCs were isolated by density centrifugation and stained for CD3, CD4 and CD8, and CD4+ and CD8+ T cells were sorted on a FACSAria. The untreated alopecia areata patients were recruited through a multicenter biomarker study. Blood CD8+ T cells from a handful of biomarker-study patients were further sorted into NKG2D-low and NKG2D-high fractions. Via the germline V gene (reference sequence), CDR1 is MNHEY and CDR2 SMNVEV. V is pared back by 6 bases and J by 5 bases, with 11 bases lying between the germline termini. From the cysteine through the phenylalanine, the CDR3 covers 12 amino acids. Only CDR3 DNA is held: 36 bases, read in frame from base 1.

The chain uses TRBV27 and TRBJ2-7; possibly the D gene is TRBD1, per 5 matching bases. Sample: NKG2D-high CD8+ T cells sorted from blood. The cell subset or site label on this specimen signifies: sorted CD8+ NKG2D-high blood T cells. The source of this sequence is a human donor with alopecia areata. At the DNA level, the sequence is TGTGCCAGCAGAGGACCAGGGCACGAGCAGTACTTC. Translated, this gives CASRGPGHEQYF.